These 18 T cell receptor beta chains were sequenced from one sample in a study of blood T cell repertoires in COVID-19. Measured with immunoSEQ multiplex PCR; TCRdb has only the in-frame clones, and not every one. The sample lists about 110,000 clones; 82% were seen once. The sample was peripheral blood. These TCRs come from a man in his sixties or seventies with acute or convalescent COVID-19.

This clone was counted a single time. This chain uses TRBV27 with TRBJ1-2; 7 bases are a match to TRBD1. The germline CDR1 and CDR2 sequences are MNHEY and SMNVEV (reference sequence). The CDR3 totals 15 residues. Trimming cost V 5 bases and J 3 bases; bases outside gene matches: 9. This CDR3 reads CASSRDNRGYYGYTF. CDR3 nucleotides: TGTGCCAGCAGTAGAGACAACAGGGGTTACTATGGCTACACCTTC.

This clone was recorded only once. The chain is built from TRBV7-3 and TRBJ1-6; no clear D gene. The CDR3 is made up of 14 amino acids. Germline values: CDR1 SGHTA, CDR2 FQGTGA. V shed 2 bases and J shed 7 bases, with 9 bases lying between them. CDR3 nucleotides: TGTGCCAGCAGCTTAGAGGCCATAAATTCACCCCTCCACTTT. This gives the protein CASSLEAINSPLHF. The full variable domain, rest sourced from reference TRBV7-3 and TRBJ1-6, is GAGVSQTPSNKVTEKGKYVELRCDPISGHTALYWYRQSLGQGPEFLIYFQGTGAADDSGLPNDRFFAVRPEGSVSTLKIQRTERGDSAVYLCASSLEAINSPLHFGNGTRLTVT.

The V and J genes are TRBV9 and TRBJ2-5, with D uncertain. In germline, CDR1 is SGDLS, CDR2 YYNGEE. This CDR3 spans 16 amino acids. Trimming cost V 0 bases and J 6 bases, with 18 bases left between them. This CDR3 reads CASSVGLTGSMQTQYF. In DNA, the CDR3 is TGTGCCAGCAGCGTAGGGTTAACTGGTTCCATGCAGACCCAGTACTTC. Together with reference TRBV9 and TRBJ2-5, the CDR3 gives the full variable domain: DSGVTQTPKHLITATGQRVTLRCSPRSGDLSVYWYQQSLDQGLQFLIQYYNGEERAKGNILERFSAQQFPDLHSELNLSSLELGDSALYFCASSVGLTGSMQTQYFGPGTRLLVL.

This clone came up a few times. The genes are TRBV19 and TRBJ2-7; TRBD2 aligns across 10 bases. The germline CDR1 and CDR2 sequences are LNHDA and SQIVND (reference sequence). The CDR3 consists of 16 residues. V lost 3 bases to trimming and J lost 0 bases; unmatched junction nucleotides: 5. CDR3 protein: CASSITGTSASYEQYF. The CDR3 coding sequence is TGTGCCAGTAGTATTACCGGGACTAGCGCCTCCTACGAGCAGTACTTC.

As DNA, the CDR3 is TGCGCCAGCAGCCAAAACTGGACACCGGATCAGCCCCAGCATTTT. It codes for CASSQNWTPDQPQHF. The genes are TRBV4-1 and TRBJ1-5; a possible D gene is TRBD1 (5 bases). Germline V CDR1 and CDR2: MGHRA, YSYEKL. The ends were cut back, 2 bases at V and 5 bases at J, with 13 bases in the middle. The CDR3 length is 15 residues.

The rearrangement joins TRBV28 to TRBJ2-7; 9 nucleotides agree with TRBD1. This CDR3 has 15 residues. In germline, CDR1 is MDHEN, CDR2 SYDVKM. Unmatched junction bases numbered 12, after V lost 8 bases and J lost 4 bases. CDR3 loop: CASARPGQGLYEQYF. For the CDR3, the DNA is TGTGCCAGCGCACGACCGGGACAGGGTCTTTACGAGCAGTACTTC.

V gene TRBV6-2 or TRBV6-3 combines with J gene TRBJ2-2, with D tentatively TRBD1 (5 bases). V was trimmed by 4 bases and J by 9 bases, leaving 15 bases between them. The length of the CDR3 is 14 residues. The germline V gene has CDR1 MNHEY and CDR2 SVGEGT. CDR3 bases: TGTGCCAGCAGTTCAGGCCAGGGTACCAGGGAGCTGTTTTTT. Its translation is CASSSGQGTRELFF.

V usage is TRBV10-1 and J usage is TRBJ2-2, with a tentative D call TRBD2 (5 bases). Trimming took 2 bases from V and 7 from J, leaving 11 bases between them. Germline V CDR1 and CDR2: WNHNN, SYGVQD (reference sequence). The CDR3 length is 14 residues. This CDR3 reads CASSEDGRGGELFF. The CDR3 nucleotides read TGCGCCAGCAGTGAGGACGGACGGGGCGGGGAGCTGTTTTTT.

This chain uses TRBV28 with TRBJ1-2; 8 bases fit TRBD1. Losses at the gene ends were 7 bases for V and 5 bases for J; bases not matched to a gene: 12. CDR1 is MDHEN and CDR2 is SYDVKM in the germline V gene. The CDR3 sequence is 15 residues long. The CDR3 DNA reads as TGTGCCAGCATTCCTGGAGGGGGACAGGCATATGGCTACACCTTC. Amino acids: CASIPGGGQAYGYTF.

The chain combines TRBV15 with TRBJ1-6; the D is unclear. Per germline, CDR1 LNHNV and CDR2 YYDKDF (reference sequence). V was trimmed by 0 bases and J by 7 bases, leaving 13 bases between them. The CDR3 runs to 16 residues. The CDR3 spells CATSRDQVTGNSPLHF. In nucleotides, the CDR3 is TGTGCCACCAGCAGAGATCAAGTTACGGGAAATTCACCCCTCCACTTT.

The V gene is TRBV9, the J gene TRBJ1-1, with 8 bases matching TRBD1. CDR3 length: 15 residues. The junction had 9 bases not matched to a gene; V was cut back by 2 bases and J by 6 bases. Germline V lookup: CDR1 SGDLS, CDR2 YYNGEE. The CDR3 bases are TGTGCCAGCAGCGTTGGGACAGGACCCTCAGCTGAAGCTTTCTTT. Translated: CASSVGTGPSAEAFF.

V usage is TRBV19 and J usage is TRBJ1-1; no reliable D call. V was shortened by 1 base and J by 2 bases, with 8 bases between the two germline ends. Germline V gives CDR1 LNHDA, CDR2 SQIVND (reference sequence). CDR3 size: 14 residues. The CDR3, as DNA: TGTGCCAGTAGTATAGGCGCATTAAACACTGAAGCTTTCTTT. Amino acid sequence: CASSIGALNTEAFF.

The chain links TRBV6-4 to TRBJ1-3, with 7 bases lining up with TRBD1. CDR3 length: 14 residues. Trimming cost V 5 bases and J 4 bases; bases outside gene matches: 5. Per the germline V gene, CDR1 is MRHNA and CDR2 is SNTAGT. CDR3 nucleotide sequence: TGTGCCAGCAGTTCAAGGGGGCCGGGAAACACCATATATTTT. Translation gives CASSSRGPGNTIYF.

This chain links TRBV7-9 with TRBJ2-7; 9 bases are shared with TRBD1. Germline V gene sequence: CDR1 SEHNR, CDR2 FQNEAQ (reference sequence). This CDR3 spans 16 amino acids. Trimming cost V 5 bases and J 4 bases; bases outside gene matches: 12. The CDR3 region has the DNA TGTGCCAGCAGCCCACCCGTGGGACAGGGAGGATACGAGCAGTACTTC. Translated, it gives CASSPPVGQGGYEQYF.

V gene TRBV7-9 combines with J gene TRBJ2-2, with 10 bases fitting TRBD2. The J segment lost 5 bases and the V segment lost 2 bases, leaving 5 bases of the junction unmatched. The CDR3 extends over 16 amino acids. CDR1 is SEHNR and CDR2 is FQNEAQ in the germline V gene (reference sequence). The CDR3 here is CASSLRLAGVTGELFF. CDR3 sequence (DNA): TGTGCCAGCAGCTTACGTCTAGCGGGAGTTACCGGGGAGCTGTTTTTT.

This chain joins TRBV7-6 and TRBJ2-7; 7 positions agree with TRBD2. The V and J ends lost 3 bases and 2 bases, in that order; junction bases with no gene match: 10. The germline V gene has CDR1 SGHVS and CDR2 FNYEAQ. There are 16 residues in the CDR3. The CDR3 spells CASSFRRGGSPYEQYF. The CDR3 nucleotides read TGTGCCAGCAGCTTTCGACGCGGGGGTTCCCCCTACGAGCAGTACTTC.

The chain recombines TRBV30 with TRBJ2-2; TRBD1 is a possible D gene (6 bases). From germline, CDR1 is GTSNPN and CDR2 SVGIG (reference sequence). The CDR3 loop spans 14 amino acids. With 2 bases removed from V and 6 bases from J, the gap between germline ends came to 13 bases. The CDR3 protein is CAWSRKGGSGELFF. The CDR3 nucleotides read TGTGCCTGGAGTAGGAAAGGGGGTTCCGGGGAGCTGTTTTTT.

The V gene is TRBV21-1, the J gene TRBJ2-2; TRBD1, the table's D call, was not compared with the DNA. TRBV21-1 is a listed pseudogene. CDR3 length: 16 residues. The CDR3 DNA follows: TGTGCCAGCAGCCCCCAGAGCCAGGGCAACACCGGGGAGCTGTTTTTT. Translated: CASSPQSQGNTGELFF.